This is a list of T cell receptor beta chains from one sample in a study of T cell responses to AZD1222 COVID-19 vaccine. The data were produced by immunoSEQ multiplex PCR, yet TCRdb's version contains in-frame clones alone and is incomplete. This sample has 90,000 to 100,000 clones, with 85% to 90% found just once. The source material was peripheral blood, sampled on day 0 of AZD1222 vaccination. Source of these receptors: an adult in good health. The CDR3 runs from the conserved cysteine through the conserved F or W.

V | CDR3
TRBV6-5 | CASSYSGRRAQHF
TRBV27 | CAGCGGSGIPYNSPLHF
TRBV7-9 | CASSLQGENTEAFF
TRBV9 | CASSVDTSEAFF
TRBV2 | CASSEDSSGADTQYF
TRBV19 | CASSISSQAAYGYTF
TRBV6-5 | CASSTTGVKAYEQYF
TRBV6-2/TRBV6-3 | CASSPTGGRSGNTIYF
TRBV2 | CASTVRVATNEKLFF
TRBV5-1 | CASRDFYEQYF
TRBV11-3 | CASSLGVSGGASDTQYF
TRBV5-1 | CASSPGLAGRPGDTQYF
TRBV18 | CASSGTGSNQPQHF
TRBV7-2 | CASSLERESPYNEQFF
TRBV6-5 | CASRDSYGYTF
TRBV3-1/TRBV3-2 | CASSESTGHSGNTIYF
TRBV7-8 | CASSLTASNQPQHF
TRBV18 | CASSPPLAGSSYNEQFF
TRBV13 | CASSLDGASGNTIYF
TRBV5-8 | CASSVDMVGELFF
TRBV11-3 | CASSLDGGMGGEQYF
TRBV28 | CASRAGGSNQPQHF